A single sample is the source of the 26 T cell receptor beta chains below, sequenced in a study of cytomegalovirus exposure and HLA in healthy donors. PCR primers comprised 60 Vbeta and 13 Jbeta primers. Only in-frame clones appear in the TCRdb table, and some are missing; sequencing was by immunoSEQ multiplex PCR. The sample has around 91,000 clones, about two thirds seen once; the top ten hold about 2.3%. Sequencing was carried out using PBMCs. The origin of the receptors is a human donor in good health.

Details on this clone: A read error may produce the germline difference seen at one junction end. The CDR3 here is CASSQVGGGTEAFF. In DNA, the CDR3 is TGCGCCAGCAGCCAAGTGGGGGGGGGCACTGAAGCTTTCTTT. This chain links TRBV5-4 with TRBJ1-1; D might be TRBD1 (5 bases). The germline V gene has CDR1 SGHNT and CDR2 YYREEE (reference sequence). The CDR3 spans 14 residues.

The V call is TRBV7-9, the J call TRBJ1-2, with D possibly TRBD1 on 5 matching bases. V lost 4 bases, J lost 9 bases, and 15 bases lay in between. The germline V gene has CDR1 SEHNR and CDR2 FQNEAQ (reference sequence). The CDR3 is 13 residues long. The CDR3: CASSSAIGGSYTF. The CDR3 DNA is TGTGCCAGCAGCTCGGCGATCGGGGGGAGCTACACCTTC.

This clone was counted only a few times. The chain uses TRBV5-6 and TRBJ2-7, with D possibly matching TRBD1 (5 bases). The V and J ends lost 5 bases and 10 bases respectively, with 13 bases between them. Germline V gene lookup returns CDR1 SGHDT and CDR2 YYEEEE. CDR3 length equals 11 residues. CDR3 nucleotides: TGTGCCAGCAGTGTCGCCAGGGTTCAGTACTTC. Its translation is CASSVARVQYF.

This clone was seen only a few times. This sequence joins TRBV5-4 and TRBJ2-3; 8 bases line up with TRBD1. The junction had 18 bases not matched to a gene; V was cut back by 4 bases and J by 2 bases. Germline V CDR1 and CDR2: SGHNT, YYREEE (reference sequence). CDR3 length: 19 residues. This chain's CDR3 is CASSPRQGRRTRNTDTQYF. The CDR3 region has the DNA TGTGCCAGCAGCCCCCGACAGGGGAGAAGAACTCGAAACACAGATACGCAGTATTTT.

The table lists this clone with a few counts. The CDR3 sequence: CASSQGQGGNNQPQHF. CDR3 sequence (DNA): TGTGCCAGCTCACAGGGACAGGGCGGAAACAATCAGCCCCAGCATTTT. This chain links TRBV18 with TRBJ1-5; TRBD1 matches at 9 bases. This CDR3 region has 16 residues. Trimming cost V 4 bases and J 3 bases; bases outside gene matches: 7. Germline V gene sequence: CDR1 KGHSH, CDR2 LQKENI. Looking up the rest from reference TRBV18 and TRBJ1-5 gives the full variable domain: NAGVMQNPRHLVRRRGQEARLRCSPMKGHSHVYWYRQLPEEGLKFMVYLQKENIIDESGMPKERFSAEFPKEGPSILRIQQVVRGDSAAYFCASSQGQGGNNQPQHFGDGTRLSIL.

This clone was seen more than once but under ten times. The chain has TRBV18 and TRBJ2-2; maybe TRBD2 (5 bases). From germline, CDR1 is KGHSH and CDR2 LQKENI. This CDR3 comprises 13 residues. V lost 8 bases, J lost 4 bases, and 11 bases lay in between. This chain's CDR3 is CASDIEGTGELFF. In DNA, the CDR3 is TGTGCCAGCGACATAGAGGGCACCGGGGAGCTGTTTTTT.

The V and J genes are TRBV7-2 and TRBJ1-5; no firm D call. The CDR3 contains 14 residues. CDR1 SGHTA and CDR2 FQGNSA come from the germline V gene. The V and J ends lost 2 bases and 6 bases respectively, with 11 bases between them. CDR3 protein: CASSLSVILQPQHF. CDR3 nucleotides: TGTGCCAGCAGCTTATCAGTAATTCTTCAGCCCCAGCATTTT.

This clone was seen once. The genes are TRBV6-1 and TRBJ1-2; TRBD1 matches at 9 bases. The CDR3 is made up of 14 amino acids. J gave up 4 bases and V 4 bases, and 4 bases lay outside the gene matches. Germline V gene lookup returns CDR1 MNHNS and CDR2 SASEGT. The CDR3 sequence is CASSVDRGSYGYTF. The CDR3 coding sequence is TGTGCCAGCAGTGTCGACAGGGGGTCCTATGGCTACACCTTC.

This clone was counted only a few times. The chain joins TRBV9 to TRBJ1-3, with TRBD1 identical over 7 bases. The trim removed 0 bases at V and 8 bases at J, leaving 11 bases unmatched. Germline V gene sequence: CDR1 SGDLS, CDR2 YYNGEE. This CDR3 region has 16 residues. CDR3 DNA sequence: TGTGCCAGCAGCGTAGGGGAGACAGGGCGGCGAGACACCATATATTTT. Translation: CASSVGETGRRDTIYF.

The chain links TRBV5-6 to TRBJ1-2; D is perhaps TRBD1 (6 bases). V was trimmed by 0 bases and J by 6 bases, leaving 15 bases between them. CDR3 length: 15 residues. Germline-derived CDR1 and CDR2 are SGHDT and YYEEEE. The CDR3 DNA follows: TGTGCCAGCAGCTTGGGCCAGGGGTTAACTAATGGCTACACCTTC. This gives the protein CASSLGQGLTNGYTF.

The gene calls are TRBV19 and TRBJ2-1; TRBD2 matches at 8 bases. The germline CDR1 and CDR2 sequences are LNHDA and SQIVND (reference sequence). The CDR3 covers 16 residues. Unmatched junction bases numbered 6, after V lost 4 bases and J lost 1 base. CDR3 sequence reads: CASSKSGTSSYNEQFF. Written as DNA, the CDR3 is TGTGCCAGTAGTAAATCCGGGACTAGTTCCTACAATGAGCAGTTCTTC.

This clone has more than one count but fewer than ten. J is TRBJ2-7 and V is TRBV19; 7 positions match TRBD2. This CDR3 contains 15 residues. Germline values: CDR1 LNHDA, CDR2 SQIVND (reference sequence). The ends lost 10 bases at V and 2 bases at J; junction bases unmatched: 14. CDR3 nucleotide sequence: TGTGCCACAACATCCGCGGGGGACCCTCCCTACGAGCAGTACTTC. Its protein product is CATTSAGDPPYEQYF.

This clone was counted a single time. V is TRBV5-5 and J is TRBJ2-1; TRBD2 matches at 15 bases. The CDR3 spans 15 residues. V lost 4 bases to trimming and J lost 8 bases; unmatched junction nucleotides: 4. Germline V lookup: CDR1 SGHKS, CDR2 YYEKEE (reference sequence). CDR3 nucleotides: TGTGCCAGCAGCCCTCGGACTAGCGGGGGGGATGAGCAGTTCTTC. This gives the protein CASSPRTSGGDEQFF.

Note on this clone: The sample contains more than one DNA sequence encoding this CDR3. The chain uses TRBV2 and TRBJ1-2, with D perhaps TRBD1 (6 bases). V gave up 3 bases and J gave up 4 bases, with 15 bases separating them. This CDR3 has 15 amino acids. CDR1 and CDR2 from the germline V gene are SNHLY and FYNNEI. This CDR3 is CASSEHEGVGYGYTF. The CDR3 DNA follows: TGTGCCAGCAGTGAGCATGAGGGGGTTGGCTATGGCTACACCTTC.

CDR3 in DNA: TGTGCCAGCTCACCACCCAGTAAGCAGGACAATGAGCAGTTCTTC. It yields the protein CASSPPSKQDNEQFF. The rearrangement uses TRBV18 and TRBJ2-1, with no clear D. Germline V gene sequence: CDR1 KGHSH, CDR2 LQKENI. Trimming cost V 0 bases and J 5 bases, with 11 bases left between them. CDR3 length equals 15 residues.

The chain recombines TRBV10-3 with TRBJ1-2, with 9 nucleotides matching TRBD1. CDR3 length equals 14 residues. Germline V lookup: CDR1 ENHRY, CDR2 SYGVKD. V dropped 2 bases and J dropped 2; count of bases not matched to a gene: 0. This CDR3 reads CAISETGGNYGYTF. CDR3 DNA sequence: TGTGCCATCAGTGAGACAGGGGGCAACTATGGCTACACCTTC.

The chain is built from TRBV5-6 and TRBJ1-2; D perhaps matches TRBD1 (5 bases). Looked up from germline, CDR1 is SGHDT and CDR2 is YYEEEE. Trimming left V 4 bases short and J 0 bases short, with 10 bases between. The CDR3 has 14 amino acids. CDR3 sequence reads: CASSAMTANYGYTF. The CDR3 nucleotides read TGTGCCAGCAGCGCAATGACAGCTAACTATGGCTACACCTTC.

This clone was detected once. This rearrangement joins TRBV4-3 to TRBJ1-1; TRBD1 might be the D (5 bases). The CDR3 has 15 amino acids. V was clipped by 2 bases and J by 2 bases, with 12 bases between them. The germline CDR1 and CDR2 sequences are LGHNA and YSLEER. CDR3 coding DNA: TGCGCCAGCAGCCAACAAGGGTGGACAAACACTGAAGCTTTCTTT. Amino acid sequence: CASSQQGWTNTEAFF.

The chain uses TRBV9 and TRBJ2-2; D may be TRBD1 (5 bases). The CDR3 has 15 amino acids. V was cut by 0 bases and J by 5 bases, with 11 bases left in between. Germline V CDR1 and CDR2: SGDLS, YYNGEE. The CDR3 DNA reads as TGTGCCAGCAGCGTAGGACAGCGACGAACCGGGGAGCTGTTTTTT. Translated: CASSVGQRRTGELFF.

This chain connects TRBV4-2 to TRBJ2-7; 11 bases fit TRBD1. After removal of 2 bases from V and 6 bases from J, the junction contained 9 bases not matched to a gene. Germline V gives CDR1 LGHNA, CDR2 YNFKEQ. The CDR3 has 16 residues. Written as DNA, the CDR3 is TGTGCCAGCAGCCAATACGGACAGGGGGCTTTCTCCGAGCAGTACTTC. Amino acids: CASSQYGQGAFSEQYF.

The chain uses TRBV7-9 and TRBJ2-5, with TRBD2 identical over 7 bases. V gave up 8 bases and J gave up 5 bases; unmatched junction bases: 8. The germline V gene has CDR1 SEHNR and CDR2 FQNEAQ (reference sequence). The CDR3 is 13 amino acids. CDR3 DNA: TGTGCCAGCCAGGGAGGGCCCTGGGAGACCCAGTACTTC. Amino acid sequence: CASQGGPWETQYF.

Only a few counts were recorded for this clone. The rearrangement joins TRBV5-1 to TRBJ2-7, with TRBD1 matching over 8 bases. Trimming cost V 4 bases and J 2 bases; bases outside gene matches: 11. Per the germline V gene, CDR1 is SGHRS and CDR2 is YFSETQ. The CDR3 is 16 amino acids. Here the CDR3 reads CASSRFGQGSAYEQYF. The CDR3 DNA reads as TGCGCCAGCAGCAGATTTGGACAGGGTAGCGCCTACGAGCAGTACTTC.

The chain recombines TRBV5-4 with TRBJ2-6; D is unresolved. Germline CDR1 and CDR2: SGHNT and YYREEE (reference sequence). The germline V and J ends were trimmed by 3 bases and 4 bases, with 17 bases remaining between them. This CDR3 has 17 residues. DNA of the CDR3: TGTGCCAGCAGCTCCGATGACCCGGCGGCGGGGGCCAACGTCCTGACTTTC. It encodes CASSSDDPAAGANVLTF.

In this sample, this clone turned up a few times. CDR3 region: CASSYNSGTEAFF. The CDR3 DNA sequence: TGTGCCAGCAGCTATAACTCAGGGACTGAAGCTTTCTTT. J is TRBJ1-1 and V is TRBV7-9; D may be TRBD1 (5 bases). Trimming left V 4 bases short and J 5 bases short, with 11 bases between. CDR1 and CDR2 (germline): SEHNR, FQNEAQ (reference sequence). The CDR3 loop spans 13 amino acids.

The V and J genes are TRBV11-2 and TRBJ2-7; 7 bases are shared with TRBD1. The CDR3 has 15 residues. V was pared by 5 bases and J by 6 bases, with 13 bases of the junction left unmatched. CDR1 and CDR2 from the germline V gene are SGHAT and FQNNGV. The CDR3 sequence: CASSRDTGVQGEQYF. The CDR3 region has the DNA TGTGCCAGCAGCCGAGACACAGGGGTTCAGGGCGAGCAGTACTTC.

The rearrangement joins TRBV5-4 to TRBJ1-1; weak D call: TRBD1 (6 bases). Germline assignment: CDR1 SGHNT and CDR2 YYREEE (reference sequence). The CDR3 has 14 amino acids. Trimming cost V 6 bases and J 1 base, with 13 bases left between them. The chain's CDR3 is CASTTGWRNTEAFF. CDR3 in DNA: TGTGCCAGCACCACAGGGTGGCGGAACACTGAAGCTTTCTTT.